Here is one TCR beta chain with its context. The antigen is undetermined. The data are from a study of T-cell memory formation after mild COVID-19. Across the whole study: The TCR clusters were mostly specific to one donor.

The CDR3 has 11 amino acids. The V gene lost 5 bases and the J gene lost 7 bases, with 9 bases spanning the gap. Germline CDR1 and CDR2: DFQATT and SNEGSKA (reference sequence). Notes on the study in general: Cross-reactive memory apparently joined, as some responding clones appeared in pre-infection memory. Day 15 to 85 contracting clones showed balanced CD4/CD8; later expanders leaned CD4+.

TCR alpha and TCR beta cDNA libraries carrying sample barcodes and UMIs were produced by 5'RACE using constant-segment primers. TCRdb re-called the 5' RACE reads through MiXCR, storing one row per CDR3 protein. The sample records 350,000 or so distinct CDR3 sequences, roughly 21% being singletons. Sequenced sample: PBMCs or a T cell subset sorted from them (not recorded which). The source of this sequence is an adult woman who had mild COVID-19 (a few samples of this study predate the infection). Cell type and time point are not known. J is TRBJ2-1 and V is TRBV20-1; unclear D gene. The CDR3 loop reads CSASTWNEQFF. CDR3 coding DNA: TGCAGTGCTTCAACTTGGAATGAGCAGTTCTTC.